This is a list of T cell receptor beta chains from one sample in a study of cytomegalovirus exposure and HLA in healthy donors. Sequencing was performed with immunoSEQ multiplex PCR; in TCRdb, only in-frame clones are kept and a portion is missing. The table has 150,000 to 250,000 clones, about four fifths seen once. Sequencing input: PBMCs. Every receptor here comes from a girl under 18 in good health and CMV-seropositive. The CDR3 runs from the conserved cysteine through the conserved F or W. D genes are given only for firm matches. A clone size is listed for some rows: how often the clone was seen (once, few, many), or a class if it is expanded.

length,V,J,size,D,CDR3,DNA
15,TRBV27,TRBJ2-7,.,TRBD2,CASSKGTSGSYEQYF,TGTGCCAGCAGTAAAGGGACTAGCGGCTCCTACGAGCAGTACTTC
14,TRBV2,TRBJ1-1,.,TRBD1,CASSAGQGNTEAFF,TGTGCCAGCAGCGCTGGACAGGGGAACACTGAAGCTTTCTTT
13,TRBV14,TRBJ1-5,.,.,CASSQGTGQPQHF,TGTGCCAGCAGCCAAGGAACGGGTCAGCCCCAGCATTTT
15,TRBV4-1,TRBJ2-7,.,.,CASSQGSGLVSEQYF,TGCGCCAGCAGCCAAGGCAGCGGCTTGGTTAGCGAGCAGTACTTC
14,TRBV19,TRBJ1-3,.,.,CASSIRDSGNTIYF,TGTGCCAGTAGTATTCGGGATTCTGGAAACACCATATATTTT
13,TRBV7-2,TRBJ1-2,few,.,CASSLGGGRGYTF,TGTGCCAGCAGCTTAGGAGGGGGACGGGGCTACACCTTC
12,TRBV10-3,TRBJ2-5,.,.,CAISPGQETQYF,TGTGCCATCAGTCCGGGGCAAGAGACCCAGTACTTC
17,TRBV7-2,TRBJ2-7,.,TRBD2,CASSSRGGGAPSYEQYF,TGTGCCAGCAGCTCCCGGGGGGGAGGGGCCCCCTCCTACGAGCAGTACTTC
16,TRBV9,TRBJ2-7,.,TRBD2,CASSVGGLAGSYEQYF,TGTGCCAGCAGCGTAGGAGGACTAGCGGGGAGCTACGAGCAGTACTTC
14,TRBV5-1,TRBJ1-3,.,.,CASSADSALDTIYF,TGCGCCAGCAGCGCCGACAGTGCCCTAGACACCATATATTTT
13,TRBV29-1,TRBJ1-1,.,.,CSVSGVLNTEAFF,TGCAGCGTTTCGGGAGTCCTGAACACTGAAGCTTTCTTT
16,TRBV27,TRBJ2-1,few,TRBD1,CASSSDRTGVTSGQFF,TGTGCCAGCAGTTCTGACCGGACAGGGGTCACCTCTGGGCAGTTCTTC
17,TRBV7-8,TRBJ2-5,.,TRBD2,CASSSRGVAGPQETQYF,TGTGCCAGCAGCTCCCGAGGGGTAGCGGGGCCTCAAGAGACCCAGTACTTC
16,TRBV6-5,TRBJ2-5,.,TRBD2,CASSYFSGGSGGAQYF,TGTGCCAGCAGTTACTTCTCCGGGGGAAGCGGGGGAGCCCAGTACTTC
15,TRBV5-1,TRBJ2-3,.,TRBD2,CASSLVAGRGDTQYF,TGCGCCAGCAGCTTGGTCGCGGGGCGGGGGGATACGCAGTATTTT
14,TRBV11-3,TRBJ1-4,.,TRBD1,CASSPDRAREKLFF,TGTGCCAGCAGCCCGGACAGGGCCAGGGAAAAACTGTTTTTT
21,TRBV9,TRBJ2-2,.,.,CASSVQNPSPSGRLNTGELFF,TGTGCCAGCAGCGTACAGAATCCCTCCCCTTCCGGCAGACTAAACACCGGGGAGCTGTTTTTT
11,TRBV7-9,TRBJ1-4,once,.,CASNDGGGLFF,TGTGCCAGCAACGACGGCGGGGGACTGTTTTTT
15,TRBV18,TRBJ2-2,once,.,CASSPSFRNTGELFF,TGTGCCAGCTCACCATCCTTCCGGAACACCGGGGAGCTGTTTTTT
16,TRBV7-2,TRBJ2-3,once,.,CASIRGRGGRADTQYF,TGTGCCAGCATCCGGGGGAGGGGGGGCCGAGCAGATACGCAGTATTTT
17,TRBV4-3,TRBJ2-3,.,TRBD2,CASSHTSGGASTDTQYF,TGCGCCAGCTCCCACACTAGCGGGGGGGCTAGCACAGATACGCAGTATTTT
12,TRBV5-6,TRBJ2-3,few,.,CASSLASDTQYF,TGTGCCAGCAGCTTGGCGTCAGATACGCAGTATTTT
15,TRBV27,TRBJ2-1,.,.,CASSLSTGTYNEQFF,TGTGCCAGCAGTTTATCAACAGGGACCTACAATGAGCAGTTCTTC
17,TRBV4-1,TRBJ1-2,.,TRBD1,CASSQDPARDRKCGYTF,TGCGCCAGCAGCCAAGATCCCGCCCGGGACAGGAAGTGTGGCTACACCTTC
15,TRBV7-2,TRBJ2-3,.,TRBD2,CASSRTSGGANTQYF,TGTGCCAGCAGCCGCACTAGCGGGGGGGCAAATACGCAGTATTTT
12,TRBV29-1,TRBJ2-3,once,.,CSVGTDTDTQYF,TGCAGCGTTGGGACAGACACAGATACGCAGTATTTT
15,TRBV9,TRBJ2-1,.,TRBD2,CASSVAPGGTREQFF,TGTGCCAGCAGCGTAGCCCCCGGGGGGACGCGTGAGCAGTTCTTC
15,TRBV4-3,TRBJ2-1,.,TRBD2,CASSQVERGRNEQFF,TGCGCCAGCAGCCAAGTTGAGCGGGGGCGGAATGAGCAGTTCTTC
14,TRBV7-9,TRBJ1-2,once,.,CASSWGREHGEYTF,TGTGCCAGCAGCTGGGGACGGGAGCATGGGGAGTACACCTTC
16,TRBV7-2,TRBJ2-3,.,TRBD2,CASSFGLAGHTDTQYF,TGTGCCAGCAGCTTCGGACTAGCGGGACACACAGATACGCAGTATTTT